This TCR beta chain derives from a study of cytomegalovirus exposure and HLA in healthy donors. Study-wide context: In an early release, HLA-typed donors contributed about 80 million unique TCR sequences. The Caucasian-associated ancestry cluster held roughly 80% of under 450 genotyped donors. Study conclusions and caveats: Near-uniform donor sequencing depth was presumed by presence/absence analyses. In an earlier analysis, about 87% or about 30%: the productive usage of most TCR beta V segments.

Details on this clone: Its antigen remains unidentified.

V shed 1 base and J shed 6 bases, with 13 bases lying between them. The CDR3 runs 14 residues. Germline CDR1 is SGHVS and CDR2 is FNYEAQ. With 60 Vbeta and 13 Jbeta primers, the PCR was carried out. Only in-frame clones appear in the TCRdb table, and some are missing; sequencing was by immunoSEQ multiplex PCR. The table has approximately 100,000 clones, 60% to 85% seen once. V usage is TRBV7-6 and J usage is TRBJ2-7; possibly TRBD2 for D (5 bases). Sequencing was performed on PBMCs. This clonotype was sampled from a female donor in good health and CMV-seropositive. The CDR3 nucleotides are TGTGCCAGCAGCTTAGAGTTCCCTGGGAGCGAGCAGTACTTC. Translated, it gives CASSLEFPGSEQYF.